The TCR beta chain under discussion was sequenced for a study of T cells in Graves' hyperthyroidism and ophthalmopathy. Concerning this clonotype: Antigen specificity is unknown. A read error is likely, as this CDR3 ends without the conserved phenylalanine or tryptophan.

The germline gives CDR1 SGHNT, CDR2 YENEEA. This CDR3 spans 15 amino acids. Germline trimming cut 3 bases from V and 3 bases from J; bases unmatched to any gene: 3. Findings and caveats of the study: Ophthalmopathy could be told apart from stable hyperthyroidism with a 13 V-J model. Appearing also in blood were most of the thyroid clonotypes expanded above 0.001.

Authors of the study amplified TCR beta CDR3 regions from RNA transcripts. First-round RT-PCR of the TCR CDR3 relied on the HTBI primer set. TCRdb reprocessed the multiplex PCR reads via MiXCR and lists one record per CDR3 protein. The top ten hold roughly 44% of the sample, which has around 200,000 distinct CDR3 sequences, around 20% seen once. Hyperthyroidism was newly diagnosed in patients aged 18 to 65 (duration under 2 months). The PBMCs studied were ones that came from 10 ml fresh peripheral blood. Sequenced sample: blood. The chain has TRBV11-3 and TRBJ2-3; TRBD1 matches 10 bases. The TCR was taken from a man aged 35 to 55 with Graves' hyperthyroidism. For the CDR3, the DNA is TGTGCCAGCAGCTTGCGGACAGGGGGTACAGATACGCAGTATCTT. Translation: CASSLRTGGTDTQYL.